This paragraph covers one T cell receptor beta chain sequence. What it binds is unknown. The data were obtained in a study of CD8+ T cells in alopecia areata. Study summary: The authors scored treated patients' severity by affected scalp percentage. Study-wide results and limits: Compared with normal scalp, lesional scalp had higher clonality and more expanded CD8+ clones.

The germline V gene encodes CDR1 SGDLS and CDR2 YYNGEE. The trim removed 0 bases at V and 5 bases at J, leaving 7 bases unmatched. The CDR3 has 16 amino acids. The treatment: oral pan-JAK inhibitor, 5-10 mg twice daily. Sequencing used cDNA as its template, made by extracting RNA and reverse transcribing it. Some clones are missing from TCRdb's copy, which holds only in-frame ones; the method was immunoSEQ multiplex PCR. The data hold about 270,000 clones, with about 62% observed a single time. The V gene is TRBV9, the J gene TRBJ1-1; TRBD1 aligns across 10 bases. This sequence originates from a human donor with alopecia areata. Here the sequenced sample was CD4+ T cells sorted from blood, taken around week 53, from a patient treated with tofacitinib. The CDR3 loop is CASSVGPRTGGTEAFF. CDR3 nucleotides: TGTGCCAGCAGCGTAGGTCCCCGGACAGGGGGTACTGAAGCTTTCTTT.